A selection of T cell receptor beta chains follows, all from one sample in a study of CD4 and CD8 cells across lung adenocarcinoma regions. One entry per CDR3 protein, called by TCRdb with MiXCR from the PCR reads. The sample has more than 11,000 distinct CDR3 sequences; just under 45% are singletons. The source material was CD4+ T cells from the center of a lung tumor. Receptors originate from a male donor with lung adenocarcinoma. The CD4 and CD8 labels of this study may be unreliable. CDR3s include the opening cysteine and the closing phenylalanine or tryptophan. A D gene is named only where the DNA matches it firmly. Size is stated for part of the rows, as once, few or many counts, or as a class when the clone is expanded.

V gene	J gene	clone size	D gene	CDR3 DNA	CDR3 protein
TRBV28	TRBJ1-3	NA	NA	TGTGCCAGCAGTTTGAGGCACACCATATATTTT	CASSLRHTIYF
TRBV7-2	TRBJ2-1	many	NA	TGTGCCAGCAGCTTAGTGAGTCCTGATGAGCAGTTCTTC	CASSLVSPDEQFF
TRBV7-2	TRBJ2-7	NA	TRBD2	TGTGCCAGCAGCTTAGCCCCAACTAGCGGGAAAGGGAATGAGCAGTACTTC	CASSLAPTSGKGNEQYF
TRBV11-2	TRBJ2-1	many	TRBD2	TGTGCCAGCAGCTTAGATCAAGCGGGAGGGGCAAATGAGCAGTTCTTC	CASSLDQAGGANEQFF
TRBV12-3/TRBV12-4	TRBJ2-5	medium-sized	NA	TGTGCCAGCAGTTTTCGGGGAGGAGAGACCCAGTACTTC	CASSFRGGETQYF
TRBV10-2	TRBJ2-7	many	NA	TGCGCCAGCAGTGAGCCCGACAGAAGGGGGGCTGAGGACGAGCAGTACTTC	CASSEPDRRGAEDEQYF
TRBV10-3	TRBJ2-5	NA	NA	TGTGCGGGGAAGGGGGGGCGCGTCCAAGATACCCAGTACTTC	CAGKGGRVQDTQYF
TRBV6-1	TRBJ2-4	NA	TRBD2	TGTGCCAGCAAGGCTAGCGGCAAAGATACCCAGTACTTC	CASKASGKDTQYF
TRBV7-2	TRBJ1-2	NA	TRBD1	TGTGCCAGCAGCCTCGGAGGACAGGGCAGCGACTATGGCTACACCTTC	CASSLGGQGSDYGYTF
TRBV4-1	TRBJ2-7	NA	TRBD1	TGCGCCAGCAGCTTCTCCCGGGACAGGGGTAACGAGCAGTACTTC	CASSFSRDRGNEQYF
TRBV27	TRBJ2-3	NA	NA	TGTGCCAGCAGGACGGGATGCCGATACCAAGATACCCAGTATTTC	CASRTGCRYQDTQYF
TRBV6-1	TRBJ2-3	NA	NA	TGTGCGGGCCTCCACGCTGTGAGCACAGATACGCAGTATTTT	CAGLHAVSTDTQYF
TRBV6-5	TRBJ2-5	medium-sized	NA	TGTGCCAGCAGTTACTCGGGGGTTGTGGAGACCCAGTACTTC	CASSYSGVVETQYF
TRBV27	TRBJ2-7	NA	TRBD2	TGTGCCAGCAGTCGGCGACTAGCGGGAGGAGACGAGCAGTACTTC	CASSRRLAGGDEQYF
TRBV10-3	TRBJ2-1	few	TRBD2	TGTGCCATCAATCCTAGCGGGAGTGGAAATGAGCAGTTCTTC	CAINPSGSGNEQFF
TRBV7-6	TRBJ2-3	few	TRBD1	TGTGCCAGCAGGGGAAAGGGGGACAGGGGTGCAGATACGCAGTATTTT	CASRGKGDRGADTQYF
TRBV14	TRBJ2-6	NA	NA	TGTGCCAGCAGCCAAGAAAGATGGTTGGCCAACGTCCTGACTTTC	CASSQERWLANVLTF
TRBV27	TRBJ2-5	large	NA	TGTGCCAGCAGTTTTGGGCAGGGGTACCAAGAGACCCAGTACTTC	CASSFGQGYQETQYF
TRBV6-2/TRBV6-3	TRBJ2-5	NA	NA	TGTGCCGCTATAGACGGTAGCCGCGGCAAAGATACCCAGTACTTC	CAAIDGSRGKDTQYF
TRBV6-1	TRBJ2-3	NA	NA	TGTGCCAGCAGTGATGGGGGGGGGGGGGGGGGGGGGGGGGGGGCGAGCACAGATACGCAGTATTTT	CASSDGGGGGGGGGASTDTQYF
TRBV4-2	TRBJ2-2	NA	TRBD2	TGTGCCAGCAGCCAAGCCCTAGCGGGAGTCCCCGGGGAGCTGTTTTTT	CASSQALAGVPGELFF
TRBV7-2	TRBJ2-1	medium-sized	NA	TGTGCCAGCAGCTTAGGTTACAATGAGCAGTTCTTC	CASSLGYNEQFF
TRBV6-5	TRBJ2-7	medium-sized	TRBD2	TGTGCCAGCAGTTACTCCGGGCTAGCGGGGGACTACGAGCAGTACTTC	CASSYSGLAGDYEQYF
TRBV6-1	TRBJ2-4	NA	TRBD1	TGTGCCAGCAGTGAAAAGCGACAGGGGATAACAGATATTCAGTATTTC	CASSEKRQGITDIQYF
TRBV27	TRBJ2-1	NA	TRBD2	TGTGCCAGCAGCGCGGGACTAGCGATTAGCTCCTACAATGAGCAGTTCTTC	CASSAGLAISSYNEQFF
TRBV6-1	TRBJ2-2	many	NA	TGTGCCAGCCGCAGAGGCGAGACCGGGGAGCTGTTTTTT	CASRRGETGELFF
TRBV7-8	TRBJ1-2	many	NA	TGTGCCAGCAGTGCTTATGAGGGCCTGGTTAGCTATGGCTACACCTTC	CASSAYEGLVSYGYTF
TRBV25-1	TRBJ2-3	many	NA	TGTGCCAGCAGCCTCCTCGGGGATACGCAGTATTTT	CASSLLGDTQYF
TRBV27	TRBJ1-2	NA	NA	TGTGCCAGCAGTGGGCTACGGGGTTCTACTAACTATGGCTACACCTTC	CASSGLRGSTNYGYTF
TRBV6-1	TRBJ2-3	many	TRBD2	TGTGCCAGCAGTCAAAGCGGGACTAGCACAGATACGCAGTATTTT	CASSQSGTSTDTQYF
TRBV6-1	TRBJ2-7	many	NA	TGTGCCAGCAGTCTCCGAACAGGGTTCGACGAGCAGTACTTC	CASSLRTGFDEQYF
TRBV6-1	TRBJ2-7	medium-sized	NA	TGTGCCAGCAGCCTGGACAGAAAATACGAGCAGTACTTC	CASSLDRKYEQYF
TRBV12-3/TRBV12-4	TRBJ2-2	medium-sized	NA	TGTGCCAGCAGTGATACAGTGAAGAACACCGGGGAGCTGTTTTTT	CASSDTVKNTGELFF
TRBV10-3	TRBJ2-7	NA	NA	TGTGCCATCACCGGGACCGGGAACGAGCAGTACTTC	CAITGTGNEQYF
TRBV6-4	TRBJ2-2	NA	TRBD1	TGTGCCAGCAGTGACTCACAGGGGGCCGGGGAGCTGTTTTTT	CASSDSQGAGELFF
TRBV6-5	TRBJ2-4	NA	NA	TGTGCCAGCAGCTTACCGGGGCTGGATGCAAAAAATACGCAGTATTTC	CASSLPGLDAKNTQYF
TRBV6-1	TRBJ1-5	few	NA	TGTGCCAGCAGTGAATCCCGGGAGCAGCAGCATTTT	CASSESREQQHF
TRBV30	TRBJ1-2	NA	NA	TGTGCCTGGAGTGTACTTAGTACAACTAACTATGGCTACACCTTC	CAWSVLSTTNYGYTF
TRBV27	TRBJ2-1	large	NA	TGTGCCAGCAGTTTATCGGTGGGGCAGGGCCTTAACAATGAGCAGTTCTTC	CASSLSVGQGLNNEQFF
TRBV27	TRBJ2-1	few	NA	TGTGCCAGCAGTTTCTCCGGGACCATCTACAATGAGCAGTTCTTC	CASSFSGTIYNEQFF
TRBV7-6	TRBJ2-5	many	TRBD2	TGTGCCAGCAGTCGAGGGCTAGCGGGAGCCCAAGAGACCCAGTACTTC	CASSRGLAGAQETQYF
TRBV3-1	TRBJ1-2	once	TRBD1	TGTGCCAGCAGCCAAGCGGTAACAGGGGCTAACTATGGCTACACCTTC	CASSQAVTGANYGYTF
TRBV7-2	TRBJ2-7	NA	TRBD2	TGTGCCAGCAGCCCTTGGCCTCGGGGGGGGCTCGAGCAGTACTTC	CASSPWPRGGLEQYF
TRBV27	TRBJ2-6	NA	NA	TGTGCCAGCAGCTCCGGACGCCTCTCTGGCGCCAACGAGCTGTCTTTC	CASSSGRLSGANELSF
TRBV6-1	TRBJ2-3	NA	NA	TGTGCCAGCAGTCCCGGGGCCCTGGACAAAGATACCCAGTATTTT	CASSPGALDKDTQYF
TRBV7-2	TRBJ2-1	NA	TRBD2	TGTGCCAGCAGCTTAGATCCTAGCGGCTACGAGCAGTTCTTC	CASSLDPSGYEQFF
TRBV7-2	TRBJ2-1	NA	NA	TGTGCCAGCAGCTTAGACCCGAGTAGGATTCGGAATGAGCAGTTCTTC	CASSLDPSRIRNEQFF
TRBV12-3/TRBV12-4	TRBJ2-1	few	NA	TGTGCCAGCAGTTTATTCGGTGCCTACAATGAGCAGTTCTTC	CASSLFGAYNEQFF
TRBV6-1	TRBJ1-5	NA	TRBD1	TGTGCCGGACGGACAGGCAATCAGCCCCACCACTTT	CAGRTGNQPHHF
TRBV6-1	TRBJ1-1	NA	TRBD1	TGTGCCAGCAGTGAAGTTCCAGGACAGGGGAAAGCTTTCTTT	CASSEVPGQGKAFF
TRBV6-6	TRBJ2-5	medium-sized	NA	TGTGCCAGCAGTTACTCGGGGTCCTCAGGGGAAGAGACCCAGTACTTC	CASSYSGSSGEETQYF
TRBV28	TRBJ2-2	NA	TRBD2	TGTGCCAGCAGTTTCCGTCACGGGAGGCCTCGGAACACCGGGGAGCTGTTTTTT	CASSFRHGRPRNTGELFF
TRBV6-1	TRBJ1-1	NA	NA	TGTGCCAGCAGACGGACCCAGAACACTGAAGCTTTCTTT	CASRRTQNTEAFF
TRBV27	TRBJ2-7	NA	NA	TGTGCCAGCAGTTTCTCGGGGACGGGCGCCAAAGATATGCAGTACTTC	CASSFSGTGAKDMQYF
TRBV4-1	TRBJ2-5	many	NA	TGCGCCAGCAGCCAAGAACCCGGGGCAAAAGAGACCCAGTACTTC	CASSQEPGAKETQYF
TRBV6-1	TRBJ2-3	many	NA	TGTGCCAGCACGCCACTAGAAACAGATACGCAGTATTTT	CASTPLETDTQYF
TRBV6-1	TRBJ2-3	once	TRBD1	TGTGCCAGCAGGTCGGCTGGGAGCACAGGGGAGCAGTATTTT	CASRSAGSTGEQYF